The rows below give T cell receptor beta chains drawn from one sample of a study of T cell responses to AZD1222 COVID-19 vaccine. The assay was immunoSEQ multiplex PCR, and TCRdb's table has in-frame clones only and misses some. The repertoire includes about 160,000 clones, 80% to 90% of them detected once, and 6.9% sits in the top ten. Material: peripheral blood, obtained on day 0 of AZD1222 vaccination. These receptors originate from an adult in good health. Each CDR3 is given with its conserved first and last residue. The order of the fields is V gene, clone size, J gene, D gene, CDR3 DNA, CDR3 protein. A D gene is named only where the DNA matches it firmly. Not all rows give a size; the values are once, few, many and, for expanded clones, a class.

v_call: TRBV6-1
clone_size: NA
j_call: TRBJ1-2
d_call: NA
cdr3_nt: TGTGCCAGCAGTGAAGTGAGAGCGGCACGAGCTAACTATGGCTACACCTTC
cdr3_aa: CASSEVRAARANYGYTF

v_call: TRBV5-1
clone_size: once
j_call: TRBJ2-7
d_call: NA
cdr3_nt: TGCGCCAGCAGCTTTGGGGGGCCGGACGAGCAGTACTTC
cdr3_aa: CASSFGGPDEQYF

v_call: TRBV4-1
clone_size: NA
j_call: TRBJ1-6
d_call: NA
cdr3_nt: TGCGCCAGCAGCCAAGATGAGGCCCGACGGAGCTCCTATAATTCACCCCTCCACTTT
cdr3_aa: CASSQDEARRSSYNSPLHF

v_call: TRBV30
clone_size: NA
j_call: TRBJ1-4
d_call: TRBD1
cdr3_nt: TGTGCCTGGAGTACCGGGACAGGGGGGAATGAAAAACTGTTTTTT
cdr3_aa: CAWSTGTGGNEKLFF

v_call: TRBV7-9
clone_size: NA
j_call: TRBJ1-1
d_call: NA
cdr3_nt: TGTGCCAGCAGCTTTGTTGAGGACACTGAAGCTTTCTTT
cdr3_aa: CASSFVEDTEAFF

v_call: TRBV7-9
clone_size: NA
j_call: TRBJ2-2
d_call: NA
cdr3_nt: TGTGCCATCGAGACAGTCGCGAACACCGGGGAGCTGTTTTTT
cdr3_aa: CAIETVANTGELFF

v_call: TRBV6-2/TRBV6-3
clone_size: NA
j_call: TRBJ1-6
d_call: NA
cdr3_nt: TGTGCCAGCAGTTACTTCGGGGAAGGATATAATTCACCCCTCCACTTT
cdr3_aa: CASSYFGEGYNSPLHF

v_call: TRBV13
clone_size: NA
j_call: TRBJ2-1
d_call: NA
cdr3_nt: TGTGCCAGCAGCTCTCCTTCTTTCAATGAGCAGTTCTTC
cdr3_aa: CASSSPSFNEQFF

v_call: TRBV7-8
clone_size: NA
j_call: TRBJ1-1
d_call: TRBD1
cdr3_nt: TGTGCCAGCAGCTTAGACCGGACAGGCCTCCCGAAGACTGAAGCTTTCTTT
cdr3_aa: CASSLDRTGLPKTEAFF

v_call: TRBV12-3/TRBV12-4
clone_size: NA
j_call: TRBJ2-7
d_call: NA
cdr3_nt: TGTGCCAGCAGCTTAACAACGCCGTACGAGCAGTACTTC
cdr3_aa: CASSLTTPYEQYF

v_call: TRBV20-1
clone_size: NA
j_call: TRBJ2-2
d_call: TRBD1
cdr3_nt: TGCAGTGCTAGTAGCCACAGGGGCGTTAACACCGGGGAGCTGTTTTTT
cdr3_aa: CSASSHRGVNTGELFF

v_call: TRBV2
clone_size: NA
j_call: TRBJ2-5
d_call: TRBD2
cdr3_nt: TGTGCCAGCTCAAGTCTACTAGCGGGGGGAAACCAAGAGACCCAGTACTTC
cdr3_aa: CASSSLLAGGNQETQYF

v_call: TRBV28
clone_size: once
j_call: TRBJ1-4
d_call: NA
cdr3_nt: TGTGCCAGCAGCACGTCCCGAGACAGGCTTTCCCTTGCAAAACTGTTTTTT
cdr3_aa: CASSTSRDRLSLAKLFF

v_call: TRBV3-1/TRBV3-2
clone_size: NA
j_call: TRBJ2-5
d_call: TRBD2
cdr3_nt: TGTGCCAGCAGCCCCCAGGGAGCGGGGGGCCGGCAGACCCAGTACTTC
cdr3_aa: CASSPQGAGGRQTQYF

v_call: TRBV24-1
clone_size: NA
j_call: TRBJ2-3
d_call: NA
cdr3_nt: TGTGCCACCAGTGATTTCTGGGGGAGCACAGATACGCAGTATTTT
cdr3_aa: CATSDFWGSTDTQYF

v_call: TRBV5-4
clone_size: once
j_call: TRBJ2-5
d_call: NA
cdr3_nt: TGTGCCAGCAGCTTGGTGGGGTGGGATGCGGGGAACCAAGAGACCCAGTACTTC
cdr3_aa: CASSLVGWDAGNQETQYF

v_call: TRBV5-4
clone_size: NA
j_call: TRBJ2-7
d_call: NA
cdr3_nt: TGTGCCAGCAGCTTGGCTCGGGACCCGGGCTACGAGCAGTACTTC
cdr3_aa: CASSLARDPGYEQYF

v_call: TRBV11-2
clone_size: NA
j_call: TRBJ1-1
d_call: NA
cdr3_nt: TGTGCCAGCAGCTTGGGTTATCTTAGGAACACTGAAGCTTTCTTT
cdr3_aa: CASSLGYLRNTEAFF

v_call: TRBV4-1
clone_size: NA
j_call: TRBJ1-5
d_call: NA
cdr3_nt: TGCGCCAGCAGCCAAGATAACCAGCCCCAGCATTTT
cdr3_aa: CASSQDNQPQHF

v_call: TRBV6-4
clone_size: NA
j_call: TRBJ1-6
d_call: NA
cdr3_nt: TGTGCCAGCAGGGACGGGCATAATTCACCCCTCCACTTT
cdr3_aa: CASRDGHNSPLHF

v_call: TRBV10-1
clone_size: NA
j_call: TRBJ2-2
d_call: TRBD2
cdr3_nt: TGCGCCAGCGGAAGAGCCGGGACTAGCGGCACCGGGGAGCTGTTTTTT
cdr3_aa: CASGRAGTSGTGELFF

v_call: TRBV6-1
clone_size: NA
j_call: TRBJ1-5
d_call: NA
cdr3_nt: TGTGCCAGCAGTGAAGTAGGGTTGAGCAATCAGCCCCAGCATTTT
cdr3_aa: CASSEVGLSNQPQHF

v_call: TRBV30
clone_size: NA
j_call: TRBJ2-5
d_call: NA
cdr3_nt: TGTGCCTGGAGCGGCCCCGAGACCCAGTACTTC
cdr3_aa: CAWSGPETQYF

v_call: TRBV10-3
clone_size: NA
j_call: TRBJ1-1
d_call: NA
cdr3_nt: TGTGCCATCACCCCACGGGGGAACACTGAAGCTTTCTTT
cdr3_aa: CAITPRGNTEAFF

v_call: TRBV3-1/TRBV3-2
clone_size: NA
j_call: TRBJ2-3
d_call: NA
cdr3_nt: TGTGCCAGCAGCCTCAGGGATGTGACAGATACGCAGTATTTT
cdr3_aa: CASSLRDVTDTQYF

v_call: TRBV10-3
clone_size: NA
j_call: TRBJ1-3
d_call: TRBD1
cdr3_nt: TGTGCCGCGACACAGGGGGCAGACGGAAACACCATATATTTT
cdr3_aa: CAATQGADGNTIYF

v_call: TRBV5-1
clone_size: NA
j_call: TRBJ2-2
d_call: NA
cdr3_nt: TGCGCCAGCAGCCAGAACAGGGAATCGGGCGGGGAGCTGTTTTTT
cdr3_aa: CASSQNRESGGELFF

v_call: TRBV5-1
clone_size: NA
j_call: TRBJ2-4
d_call: TRBD2
cdr3_nt: TGCGCCAGCAGCCCCATAACTAGCGGGGGCACCATTCAGTACTTC
cdr3_aa: CASSPITSGGTIQYF

v_call: TRBV6-6
clone_size: NA
j_call: TRBJ1-1
d_call: TRBD1
cdr3_nt: TGTGCCAGCAGTTACGGGACAGGGATACTGCACACTGAAGCTTTCTTT
cdr3_aa: CASSYGTGILHTEAFF

v_call: TRBV5-1
clone_size: NA
j_call: TRBJ1-1
d_call: TRBD1
cdr3_nt: TGCGCCAGCAGCTTGAACAGGGGAGGGACTGAAGCTTTCTTT
cdr3_aa: CASSLNRGGTEAFF

v_call: TRBV28
clone_size: NA
j_call: TRBJ1-2
d_call: TRBD1
cdr3_nt: TGTGCCAGCAGTCCCCCGACAGGGGTGGAAAACTATGGCTACACCTTC
cdr3_aa: CASSPPTGVENYGYTF

v_call: TRBV5-5
clone_size: NA
j_call: TRBJ1-5
d_call: NA
cdr3_nt: TGTGCCAGCATCCCAAACCGGGGGTCCGATAGCAATCAGCCCCAGCATTTT
cdr3_aa: CASIPNRGSDSNQPQHF

v_call: TRBV28
clone_size: NA
j_call: TRBJ1-2
d_call: NA
cdr3_nt: TGTGCCAGCAGCCAGGGGTTCTATGGCTACACCTTC
cdr3_aa: CASSQGFYGYTF

v_call: TRBV28
clone_size: NA
j_call: TRBJ1-6
d_call: NA
cdr3_nt: TGTGCCAGCAGTGAGTCCCAGGGATCCTATAATTCACCCCTCCACTTT
cdr3_aa: CASSESQGSYNSPLHF

v_call: TRBV18
clone_size: NA
j_call: TRBJ2-5
d_call: TRBD2
cdr3_nt: TGTGCCAGCTCACCATCCGGACTAGCGGGCCAAGAGACCCAGTACTTC
cdr3_aa: CASSPSGLAGQETQYF

v_call: TRBV5-1
clone_size: NA
j_call: TRBJ1-3
d_call: NA
cdr3_nt: TGCGCCAGCAGCTCGACAGGAGTTGGAAACACCATATATTTT
cdr3_aa: CASSSTGVGNTIYF

v_call: TRBV5-1
clone_size: NA
j_call: TRBJ2-7
d_call: TRBD1
cdr3_nt: TGCGCCAGCAGCTCAGACAGGGTCACCTACGAGCAGTACTTC
cdr3_aa: CASSSDRVTYEQYF

v_call: TRBV19
clone_size: NA
j_call: TRBJ2-2
d_call: TRBD1
cdr3_nt: TGTGCCAGTAGTATGGGACAGGGGTTGTTTGGCGGGGAGCTGTTTTTT
cdr3_aa: CASSMGQGLFGGELFF

v_call: TRBV7-2
clone_size: NA
j_call: TRBJ1-2
d_call: NA
cdr3_nt: TGTGCCAGCAGCCCGGTTGGCTATGGCTACACCTTC
cdr3_aa: CASSPVGYGYTF

v_call: TRBV3-1/TRBV3-2
clone_size: NA
j_call: TRBJ1-3
d_call: TRBD1
cdr3_nt: TGTGCCAGCAGCCCGAGGGACAGGGTAGGAAACACCATATATTTT
cdr3_aa: CASSPRDRVGNTIYF